This T cell receptor beta chain appears in the sequencing data of a study of blood T cell repertoires in COVID-19 (dated by TCRdb to 2018 to 2021). Some background on the complete study: Samples covering the acute and convalescent phases of COVID-19 were provided by collaborators in the United States, Italy and Spain. The prospective study material was composed of cDNA or gDNA derived from T cells, B-cell-depleted T cells, or PBMCs. The dataset comprised deeply sampled blood TCRbeta repertoires from subjects exposed to, actively infected with, or recovered from COVID-19. The repertoires were made available in a free public database intended to serve as a resource for research on the immune response to SARS-CoV-2. The samples were drawn from the first 160 participants of the ongoing ImmuneRACE study and from 950 to 1,500 subjects provided by 6 global collaborators. The sample metadata nearly always contained a de-identified subject ID, COVID-19 status, age in years and sex. Where HLA class I and class II types were available, the types were taken from metadata supplied by the sample provider, not from assay-based typing.

The full study reports these points: How much clinical and demographic metadata was included differed by source and by participant, and the metadata was provided uncurated.

A second Seattle source provided samples from volunteer blood donors who had recovered from COVID-19. Each collaborating institution followed its own protocols to collect whole blood in K2EDTA tubes. For TCRbeta analysis, collaborators shipped samples as frozen whole blood, isolated PBMCs, or DNA extracted from either of those sample types. TCRbeta CDR3 regions were amplified from genomic DNA using the immunoSEQ Assay, a bias-controlled multiplex PCR. In the paper's pipeline: Within the assay, amplification of reference gene primers was used to estimate how many nucleated cells each sample contained. To quantify the absolute abundance of each unique TCRbeta CDR3 rearrangement, sequence reads were collapsed and filtered. For each sample, productive Simpson clonality was calculated as the square root of Simpson's diversity index across productive rearrangements. TCRdb limited this immuneACCESS table to in-frame rearrangements with V and J called. A share of clones is missing; checked studies link under half to unresolved V genes, and the rest is unexplained. That table is the source of V, J and clone size, and D and trimming were worked out from the DNA. For this sample the table gives about 130,000 clones, of which around 73% were detected only once. 11% of the sample is held by the ten biggest clonotypes.

Counted from cysteine to phenylalanine, this CDR3 has 14 amino acids. The entry retains the CDR3 DNA only, 42 bases that are in frame from base 1. Trimming removed 1 base from V and 6 bases from J; the gene matches leave 4 bases unexplained. The germline V gene supplies CDR1 SGHAT and CDR2 FQNNGV. On this clone itself: Its antigen remains undetermined. One base away there is no much larger clone; base qualities are not given.

The rearranged segments are TRBV11-2 and TRBJ2-7, with 9 bases in between that match TRBD1. The specimen sequenced was peripheral blood. This sequence originates from a man aged 60 to 69 who had recovered from COVID-19. CDR3 sequence: CASSLVGQGGEQYF. The sequence in DNA is TGTGCCAGCAGCTTAGTGGGACAGGGCGGCGAGCAGTACTTC.